The clone carrying this TCR beta chain was counted ten times or more. The antigen remains unidentified. Molecular barcoding with unique molecular identifiers was used for the TCRbeta library. One entry per CDR3 protein results from TCRdb running MiXCR on the PCR reads. Seen here are about 6,500 distinct CDR3 sequences, approximately 11% observed once, and the top ten hold more than 20%. The data were obtained in a study of T-cell reconstitution after alpha-beta-depleted transplantation in children. General study findings and limits: Two months or so post-transplant, alpha-beta T cells reportedly derived from several hundred expanded graft clones. T-cell counts and diversity at one year post-transplant came mainly from newly produced T cells. Some patients owed their high day-60 TCRbeta diversity to surviving recipient T cells and thymic progenitors.

Germline V gene lookup returns CDR1 MDHEN and CDR2 SYDVKM. The junction had 8 bases not matched to a gene; V was cut back by 5 bases and J by 10 bases. The CDR3 has 15 amino acids. This clonotype originated in a child under three years old who had a stem cell transplant for acute myeloid leukemia, so the T cells may come from the graft donor. This specimen consisted of PBMCs, mostly from graft donor cells, obtained 180 days after TCRalphabeta/CD19-depleted stem cell transplant. The rearrangement links TRBV28 to TRBJ2-1; 13 bases align to TRBD2. CDR3 nucleotides: TGTGCCAGCAGTCACCGGACTAGCGGGAGCTGGGAGCAGTTCTTC. Encoded protein: CASSHRTSGSWEQFF.